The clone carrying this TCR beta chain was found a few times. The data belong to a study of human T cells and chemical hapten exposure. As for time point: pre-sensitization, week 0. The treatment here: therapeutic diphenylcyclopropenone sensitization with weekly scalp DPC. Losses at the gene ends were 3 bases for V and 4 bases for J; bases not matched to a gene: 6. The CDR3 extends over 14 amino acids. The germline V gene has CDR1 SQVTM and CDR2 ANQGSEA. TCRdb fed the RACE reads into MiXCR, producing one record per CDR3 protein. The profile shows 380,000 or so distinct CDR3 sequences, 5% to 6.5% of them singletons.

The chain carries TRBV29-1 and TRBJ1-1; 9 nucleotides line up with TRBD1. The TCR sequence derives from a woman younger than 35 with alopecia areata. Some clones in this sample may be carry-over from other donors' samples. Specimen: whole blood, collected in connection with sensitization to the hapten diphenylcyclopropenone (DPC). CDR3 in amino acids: CSVDPPTGGTEAFF. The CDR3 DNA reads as TGCAGCGTTGATCCTCCGACAGGGGGCACTGAAGCTTTCTTT.